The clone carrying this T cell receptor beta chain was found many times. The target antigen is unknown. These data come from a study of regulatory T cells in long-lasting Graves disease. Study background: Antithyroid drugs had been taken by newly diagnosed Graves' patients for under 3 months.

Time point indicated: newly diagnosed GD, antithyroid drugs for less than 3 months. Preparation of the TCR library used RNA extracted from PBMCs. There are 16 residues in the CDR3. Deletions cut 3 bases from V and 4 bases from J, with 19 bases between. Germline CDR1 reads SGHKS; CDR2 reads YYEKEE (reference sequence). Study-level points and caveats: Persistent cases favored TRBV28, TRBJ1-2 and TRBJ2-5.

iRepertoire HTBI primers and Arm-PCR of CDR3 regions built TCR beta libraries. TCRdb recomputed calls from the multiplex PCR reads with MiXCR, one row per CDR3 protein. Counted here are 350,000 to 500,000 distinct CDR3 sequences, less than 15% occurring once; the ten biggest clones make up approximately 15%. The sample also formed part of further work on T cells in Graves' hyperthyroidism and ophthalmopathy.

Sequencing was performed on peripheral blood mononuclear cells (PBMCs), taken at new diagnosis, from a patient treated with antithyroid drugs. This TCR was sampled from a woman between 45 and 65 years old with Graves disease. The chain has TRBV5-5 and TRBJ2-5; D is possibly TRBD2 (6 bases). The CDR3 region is CASSSLGTSPLETQYF. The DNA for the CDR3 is TGTGCCAGCAGCTCGTTAGGGACTTCGCCCCTAGAGACCCAGTACTTC.